One and the same sample provided the 16 T cell receptor beta chains below, sequenced in a study. TCRdb fed the 5' RACE reads into MiXCR, producing one record per CDR3 protein. The sample consists of 52,000 or so distinct CDR3 sequences, less than 25% of them appearing once. Cells sorted as Tregs were CD4+, CD25+ and CD127-/low. The sequenced sample consisted of tumor-infiltrating Tregs sorted from the breast tumor. The source is a female donor with breast cancer.

This sequence joins TRBV20-1 and TRBJ1-5; weak D call: TRBD1 (5 bases). From germline, CDR1 is DFQATT and CDR2 SNEGSKA (reference sequence). The CDR3 runs 14 residues. The V gene lost 7 bases and the J gene lost 4 bases, with 17 bases spanning the gap. The DNA of the CDR3 is TGCAGTGTGTCGGGGCAGGCCGCGAATCAGCCCCAGCATTTT. This gives the protein CSVSGQAANQPQHF.

The genes are TRBV20-1 and TRBJ2-1; 9 nucleotides agree with TRBD1. This CDR3 has 12 residues. From germline, CDR1 is DFQATT and CDR2 SNEGSKA (reference sequence). Trimming cost V 7 bases and J 9 bases; bases outside gene matches: 7. The CDR3 DNA sequence: TGCAGTGTTCCGGACAGGGGTAGTGAGCAGTTCTTC. Amino acid sequence: CSVPDRGSEQFF.

The chain recombines TRBV6-5 with TRBJ1-5, with 7 bases matching TRBD1. V gave up 2 bases and J gave up 6 bases; unmatched junction bases: 13. The germline gives CDR1 MNHEY, CDR2 SVGAGI. CDR3 size: 17 residues. The CDR3 DNA is TGTGCCAGCAGTTACCGTAGGGACAGCCTGGGGGTTCAGCCCCAGCATTTT. Translated: CASSYRRDSLGVQPQHF.

CDR3 region: CASSNPEGGRASYNEQFF. The CDR3 DNA follows: TGCGCCAGCAGCAACCCCGAGGGCGGGAGGGCCTCGTACAATGAGCAGTTCTTC. V and J are TRBV5-1 and TRBJ2-1; 9 positions match TRBD2. CDR3 length: 18 residues. Per the germline V gene, CDR1 is SGHRS and CDR2 is YFSETQ. J was trimmed by 4 bases and V by 4 bases; bases with no gene match: 15.

The J gene is TRBJ1-2, the V gene TRBV13; D gene uncertain. The CDR3 is 13 amino acids. Germline CDR1 reads PRHDT; CDR2 reads FYEKMQ (reference sequence). Trimming left V 5 bases short and J 8 bases short, with 15 bases between. CDR3 region: CASSLKGSWGYTF. In DNA form, the CDR3 reads TGTGCCAGCAGCCTTAAAGGGTCTTGGGGCTACACCTTC.

The J gene is TRBJ2-3, the V gene TRBV6-6; 12 bases match TRBD2. This CDR3 is built from 15 residues. Unmatched junction bases numbered 9, after V lost 6 bases and J lost 8 bases. Germline lookup yields CDR1 MNHNY and CDR2 SVGAGI (reference sequence). This chain's CDR3 is CASSTSGGPLGTQYF. In nucleotides, the CDR3 is TGTGCCAGCAGCACTAGCGGGGGGCCTTTGGGTACGCAGTATTTT.

This clonotype was recorded many times. V is TRBV6-5 and J is TRBJ2-2; TRBD1 matches at 10 bases. Germline V gene lookup returns CDR1 MNHEY and CDR2 SVGAGI. The V segment lost 5 bases and the J segment 6 bases; nucleotides outside the gene matches: 9. The CDR3 loop spans 16 amino acids. CDR3 amino acids: CASSRKTGGKSGELFF. For the CDR3, the DNA is TGTGCCAGCAGTAGGAAGACAGGGGGCAAGTCCGGGGAGCTGTTTTTT.

The chain has TRBV9 and TRBJ2-1; perhaps TRBD2 as D (7 bases). From germline, CDR1 is SGDLS and CDR2 YYNGEE. V shed 1 base and J shed 1 base, with 15 bases lying between them. The length of the CDR3 is 17 residues. The CDR3 here is CASSVRQAGVSYNEQFF. CDR3 nucleotides: TGTGCCAGCAGCGTACGACAGGCGGGGGTATCCTACAATGAGCAGTTCTTC. The full variable domain, its missing parts supplied by reference TRBV9 and TRBJ2-1, is DSGVTQTPKHLITATGQRVTLRCSPRSGDLSVYWYQQSLDQGLQFLIQYYNGEERAKGNILERFSAQQFPDLHSELNLSSLELGDSALYFCASSVRQAGVSYNEQFFGPGTRLTVL.

In this sample, this clonotype is medium-sized. V is TRBV7-2 and J is TRBJ2-7; D gene unclear. V lost 4 bases and J 1 base, leaving 14 bases between the germline ends. The CDR3 is made up of 15 amino acids. Germline-derived CDR1 and CDR2 are SGHTA and FQGNSA. CDR3: CASSSIGLESYEQYF. The CDR3 DNA sequence: TGTGCCAGCAGCTCCATAGGGCTGGAGTCCTACGAGCAGTACTTC.

This chain links TRBV7-9 with TRBJ1-5; 9 nucleotides line up with TRBD1. The CDR3 length is 16 residues. V gave up 1 base and J gave up 2 bases; unmatched junction bases: 3. The V gene's germline CDR1 is SEHNR and CDR2 FQNEAQ (reference sequence). The CDR3 bases are TGTGCCAGCAGCTTAGGGACAGGGGCTGGCAATCAGCCCCAGCATTTT. It yields the protein CASSLGTGAGNQPQHF.

This clonotype has a count of ten or more. V usage is TRBV6-2 or TRBV6-3 and J usage is TRBJ1-2; D remains unclear. The CDR3 spans 12 residues. Between the trimmed V and J ends, which lost 4 bases and 5 bases, there was a span of 8 bases. Germline V lookup: CDR1 MNHEY, CDR2 SVGEGT. CDR3 protein: CASSSNGYGYTF. CDR3 DNA: TGTGCCAGCAGTTCCAACGGTTATGGCTACACCTTC.

By share of the sample, this clonotype is medium-sized. The rearrangement joins TRBV7-6 to TRBJ2-5, with D tentatively TRBD2 (5 bases). V lost 5 bases to trimming and J lost 5 bases, with 27 bases between them. The germline V gene encodes CDR1 SGHVS and CDR2 FNYEAQ. The CDR3 runs to 18 residues. The CDR3 loop is CASSARGRRPDSRETQYF. CDR3 DNA: TGTGCCAGCAGCGCCCGTGGGCGGAGGCCGGATTCGAGGGAGACCCAGTACTTC.

The chain combines TRBV6-1 with TRBJ2-5, with 7 bases lining up with TRBD1. CDR1 is MNHNS and CDR2 is SASEGT in the germline V gene. J lost 2 bases, V lost 7 bases, and 7 bases had no gene match. The CDR3 is 14 amino acids. CDR3 in amino acids: CASNDRVTQETQYF. In DNA form, the CDR3 reads TGTGCCAGCAACGACAGGGTCACACAAGAGACCCAGTACTTC.

This clonotype was recorded a few times. V gene TRBV4-2 combines with J gene TRBJ2-7; D may be TRBD2 (5 bases). This CDR3 spans 13 amino acids. CDR1 and CDR2 from the germline V gene are LGHNA and YNFKEQ. V was trimmed by 4 bases and J by 0 bases, leaving 7 bases between them. This CDR3 reads CASSRTSSYEQYF. DNA of the CDR3: TGTGCCAGCAGCCGCACTAGCTCCTACGAGCAGTACTTC.

This clonotype has ten or more counts. V gene TRBV28 combines with J gene TRBJ2-5; D call uncertain. Germline V gene sequence: CDR1 MDHEN, CDR2 SYDVKM. The CDR3 has 12 amino acids. V lost 2 bases and J 5 bases, leaving 6 bases between the germline ends. The CDR3 loop is CASSLLRETQYF. CDR3 DNA sequence: TGTGCCAGCAGTTTACTTCGGGAGACCCAGTACTTC.

This clonotype was found many times. The chain carries TRBV7-3 and TRBJ2-6, with TRBD2 identical over 8 bases. The V segment lost 1 base and the J segment 0 bases; nucleotides outside the gene matches: 8. The germline gives CDR1 SGHTA, CDR2 FQGTGA. The CDR3 covers 19 residues. The CDR3: CASSLKGRLAGSGANVLTF. CDR3 nucleotide sequence: TGTGCCAGCAGCTTAAAAGGGAGGCTAGCGGGCTCTGGGGCCAACGTCCTGACTTTC.